This TCR beta chain emerged from a study of blood T cell repertoires in COVID-19. Study at large: T cells, B-cell-depleted T cells, or PBMCs supplied cDNA or gDNA.

This clone was seen only once. Germline loops: CDR1 SQVTM, CDR2 ANQGSEA. V gave up 3 bases and J gave up 3 bases; unmatched junction bases: 15. The CDR3 spans 18 residues. One Seattle source followed patients from active infection through their disease course. Libraries were prepared by immunoSEQ multiplex PCR; TCRdb keeps only in-frame clonotypes and omits some of them. Here the sample spans about 180,000 clones, about 81% being singletons. This receptor was taken from a woman of 80 years or more with COVID-19, enrolled during active disease. The chain has TRBV29-1 and TRBJ2-4, with 9 bases that match TRBD2. The sample comprised peripheral blood. The CDR3 DNA sequence: TGCAGCGTTGAGTCCAGCGGGGGGCCCGGGGACGGCAAAAACATTCAGTACTTC. Protein: CSVESSGGPGDGKNIQYF.